This entry is about one TCR beta chain. Random hexamers primed reverse transcription of roughly 0.5 to 1 ug RNA. TCRdb re-analysed the immunoSEQ multiplex PCR reads in MiXCR, keeping a single row per CDR3 protein. The sample yields roughly 300,000 distinct CDR3 sequences, approximately 85% seen once. These data belong to a study of CD8 T cells in Susac syndrome. The study used treatment-naive patients who had stable or active relapsing-remitting disease as multiple sclerosis controls. Specimen: CD8+ T cells from PBMCs. This sequence was found in a human donor with multiple sclerosis.

The DNA of the CDR3 is TGCAGTGCTAGAGAGGTTGCAGGATCCGATCAGCCCCAGCATTTT. Its protein product is CSAREVAGSDQPQHF. The gene calls are TRBV20-1 and TRBJ1-5; no clear D gene. This CDR3 spans 15 amino acids. From germline, CDR1 is DFQATT and CDR2 SNEGSKA (reference sequence). V was shortened by 0 bases and J by 5 bases, with 14 bases between the two germline ends.